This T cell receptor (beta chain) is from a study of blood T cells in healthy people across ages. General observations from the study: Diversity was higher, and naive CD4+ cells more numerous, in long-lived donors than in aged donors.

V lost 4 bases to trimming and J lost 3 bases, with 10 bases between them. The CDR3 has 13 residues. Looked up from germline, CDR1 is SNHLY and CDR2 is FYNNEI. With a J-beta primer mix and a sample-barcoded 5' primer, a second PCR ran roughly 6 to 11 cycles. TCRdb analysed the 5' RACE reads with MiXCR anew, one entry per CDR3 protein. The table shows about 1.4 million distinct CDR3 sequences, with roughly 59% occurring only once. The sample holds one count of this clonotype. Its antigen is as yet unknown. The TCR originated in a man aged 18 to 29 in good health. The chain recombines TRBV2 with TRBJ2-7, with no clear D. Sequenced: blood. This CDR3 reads CASSANRNYEQYF. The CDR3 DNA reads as TGTGCCAGCAGTGCGAACAGAAACTACGAGCAGTACTTC.